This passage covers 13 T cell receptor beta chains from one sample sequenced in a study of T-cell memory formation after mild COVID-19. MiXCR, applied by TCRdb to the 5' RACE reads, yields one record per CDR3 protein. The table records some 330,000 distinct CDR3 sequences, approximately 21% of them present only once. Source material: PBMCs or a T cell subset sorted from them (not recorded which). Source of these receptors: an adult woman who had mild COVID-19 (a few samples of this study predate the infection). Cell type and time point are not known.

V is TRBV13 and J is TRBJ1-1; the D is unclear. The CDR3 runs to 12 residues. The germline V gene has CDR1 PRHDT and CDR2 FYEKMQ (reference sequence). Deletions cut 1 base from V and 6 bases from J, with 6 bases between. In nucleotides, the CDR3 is TGTGCCAGCAGCTTAGCAGCTTCTGAAGCTTTCTTT. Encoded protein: CASSLAASEAFF.

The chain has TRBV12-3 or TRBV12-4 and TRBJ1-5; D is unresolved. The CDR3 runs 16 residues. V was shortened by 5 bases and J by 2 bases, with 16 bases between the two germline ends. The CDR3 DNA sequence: TGTGCCAGCAGTCGAATAGGCGGCGGTGGCAATCAGCCCCAGCATTTT. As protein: CASSRIGGGGNQPQHF.

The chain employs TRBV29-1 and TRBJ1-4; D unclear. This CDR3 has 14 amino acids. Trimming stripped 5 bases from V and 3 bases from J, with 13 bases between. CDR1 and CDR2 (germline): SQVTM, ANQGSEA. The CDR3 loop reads CSVTIDTANEKLFF. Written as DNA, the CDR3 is TGCAGCGTTACGATAGACACGGCTAATGAAAAACTGTTTTTT. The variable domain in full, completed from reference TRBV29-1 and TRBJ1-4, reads SAVISQKPSRDICQRGTSLTIQCQVDSQVTMMFWYRQQPGQSLTLIATANQGSEATYESGFVIDKFPISRPNLTFSTLTVSNMSPEDSSIYLCSVTIDTANEKLFFGSGTQLSVL.

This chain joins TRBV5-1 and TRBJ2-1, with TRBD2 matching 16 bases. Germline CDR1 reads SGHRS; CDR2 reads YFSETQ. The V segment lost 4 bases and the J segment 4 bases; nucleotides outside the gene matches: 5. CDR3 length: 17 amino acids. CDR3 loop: CASSKGTSGRGYNEQFF. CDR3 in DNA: TGCGCCAGCAGCAAAGGGACTAGCGGGAGGGGATACAATGAGCAGTTCTTC.

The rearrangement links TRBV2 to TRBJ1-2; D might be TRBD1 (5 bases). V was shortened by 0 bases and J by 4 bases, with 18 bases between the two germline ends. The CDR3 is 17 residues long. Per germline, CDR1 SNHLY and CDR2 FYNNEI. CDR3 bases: TGTGCCAGCAGTGAAGCTGGCAGGACGGGGGGTCGCTATGGCTACACCTTC. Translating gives CASSEAGRTGGRYGYTF.

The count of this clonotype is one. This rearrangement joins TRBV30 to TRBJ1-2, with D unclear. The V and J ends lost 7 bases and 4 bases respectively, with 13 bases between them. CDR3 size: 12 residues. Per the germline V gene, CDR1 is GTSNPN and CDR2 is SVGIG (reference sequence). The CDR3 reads CASRVPSYGYTF. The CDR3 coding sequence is TGTGCCTCCCGGGTCCCTTCCTATGGCTACACCTTC.

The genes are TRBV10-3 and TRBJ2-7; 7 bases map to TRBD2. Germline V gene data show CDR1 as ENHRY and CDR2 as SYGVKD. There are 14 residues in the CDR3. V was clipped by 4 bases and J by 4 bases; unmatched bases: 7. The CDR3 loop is CAISVGGSFYEQYF. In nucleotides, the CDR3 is TGTGCCATCAGTGTAGGCGGGAGCTTTTACGAGCAGTACTTC.

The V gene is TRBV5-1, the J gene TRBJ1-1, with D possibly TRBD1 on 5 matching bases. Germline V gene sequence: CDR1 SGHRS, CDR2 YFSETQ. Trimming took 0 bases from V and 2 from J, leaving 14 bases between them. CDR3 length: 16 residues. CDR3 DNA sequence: TGCGCCAGCAGCTTGGGGCAGGGAGCAGGAAACACTGAAGCTTTCTTT. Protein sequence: CASSLGQGAGNTEAFF.

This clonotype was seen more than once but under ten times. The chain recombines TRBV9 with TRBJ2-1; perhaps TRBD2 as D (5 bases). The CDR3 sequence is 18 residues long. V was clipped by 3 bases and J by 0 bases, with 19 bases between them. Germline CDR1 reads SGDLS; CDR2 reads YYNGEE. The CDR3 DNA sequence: TGTGCCAGCAGCGACCGTCGGGGTAGCACGAGCTCCTACAATGAGCAGTTCTTC. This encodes CASSDRRGSTSSYNEQFF.

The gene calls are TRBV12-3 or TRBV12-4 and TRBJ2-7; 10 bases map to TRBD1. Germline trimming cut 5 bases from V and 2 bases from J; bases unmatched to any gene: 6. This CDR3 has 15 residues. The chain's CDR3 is CASSHPGTGAYEQYF. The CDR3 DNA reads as TGTGCCAGCAGTCACCCCGGGACAGGGGCCTACGAGCAGTACTTC.

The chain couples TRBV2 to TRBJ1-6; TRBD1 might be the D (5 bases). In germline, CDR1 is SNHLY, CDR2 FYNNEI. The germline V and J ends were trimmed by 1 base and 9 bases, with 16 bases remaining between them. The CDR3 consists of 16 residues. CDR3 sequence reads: CASSEESGKLGSPLHF. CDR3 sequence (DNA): TGTGCCAGCAGTGAAGAGTCAGGGAAACTGGGTTCACCCCTCCACTTT.

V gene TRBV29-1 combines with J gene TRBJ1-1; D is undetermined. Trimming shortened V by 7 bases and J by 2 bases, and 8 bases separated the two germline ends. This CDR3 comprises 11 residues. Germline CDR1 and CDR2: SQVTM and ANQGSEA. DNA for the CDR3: TGCAGCGCTAGGATAAACACTGAAGCTTTCTTT. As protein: CSARINTEAFF.

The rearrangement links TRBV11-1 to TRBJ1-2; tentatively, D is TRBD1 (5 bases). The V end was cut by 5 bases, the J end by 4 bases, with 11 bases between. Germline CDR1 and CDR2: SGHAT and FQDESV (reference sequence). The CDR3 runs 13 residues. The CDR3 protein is CASSQTVLYGYTF. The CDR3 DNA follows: TGTGCCAGCAGCCAGACAGTTCTCTATGGCTACACCTTC.